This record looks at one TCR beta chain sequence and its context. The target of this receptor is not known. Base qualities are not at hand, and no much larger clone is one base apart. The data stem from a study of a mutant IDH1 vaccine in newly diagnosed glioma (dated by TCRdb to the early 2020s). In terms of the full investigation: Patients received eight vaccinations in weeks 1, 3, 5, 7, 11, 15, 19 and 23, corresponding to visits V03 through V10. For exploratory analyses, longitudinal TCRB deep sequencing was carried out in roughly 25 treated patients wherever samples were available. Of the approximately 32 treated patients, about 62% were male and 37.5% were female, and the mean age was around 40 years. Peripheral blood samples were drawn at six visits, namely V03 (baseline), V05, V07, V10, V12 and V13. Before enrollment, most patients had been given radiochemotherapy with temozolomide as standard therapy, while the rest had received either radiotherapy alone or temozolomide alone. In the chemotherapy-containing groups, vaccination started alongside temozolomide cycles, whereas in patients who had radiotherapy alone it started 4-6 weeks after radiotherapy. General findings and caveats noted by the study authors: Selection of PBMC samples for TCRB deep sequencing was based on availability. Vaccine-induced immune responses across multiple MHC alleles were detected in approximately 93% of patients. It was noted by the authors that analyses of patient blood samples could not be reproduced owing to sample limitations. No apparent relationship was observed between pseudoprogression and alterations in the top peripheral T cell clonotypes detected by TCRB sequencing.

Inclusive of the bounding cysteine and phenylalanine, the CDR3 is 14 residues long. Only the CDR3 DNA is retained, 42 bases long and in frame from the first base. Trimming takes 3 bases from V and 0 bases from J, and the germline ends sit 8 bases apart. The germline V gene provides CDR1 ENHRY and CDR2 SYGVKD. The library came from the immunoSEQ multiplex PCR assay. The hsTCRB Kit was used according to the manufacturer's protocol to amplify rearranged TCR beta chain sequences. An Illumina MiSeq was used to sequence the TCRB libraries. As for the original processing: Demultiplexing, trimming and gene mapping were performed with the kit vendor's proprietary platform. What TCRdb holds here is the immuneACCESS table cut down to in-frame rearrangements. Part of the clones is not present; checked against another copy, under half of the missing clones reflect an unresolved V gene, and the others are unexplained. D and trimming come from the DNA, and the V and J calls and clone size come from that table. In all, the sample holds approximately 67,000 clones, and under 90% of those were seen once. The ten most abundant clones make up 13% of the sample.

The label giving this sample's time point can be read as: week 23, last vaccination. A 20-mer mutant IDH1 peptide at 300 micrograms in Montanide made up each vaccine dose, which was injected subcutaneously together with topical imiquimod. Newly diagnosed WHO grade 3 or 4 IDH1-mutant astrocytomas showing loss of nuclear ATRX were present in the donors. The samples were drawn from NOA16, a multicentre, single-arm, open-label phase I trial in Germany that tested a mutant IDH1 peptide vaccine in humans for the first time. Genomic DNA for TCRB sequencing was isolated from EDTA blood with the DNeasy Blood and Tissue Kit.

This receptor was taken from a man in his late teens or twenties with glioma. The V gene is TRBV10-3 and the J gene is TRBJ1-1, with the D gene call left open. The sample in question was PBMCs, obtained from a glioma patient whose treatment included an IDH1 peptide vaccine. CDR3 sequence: CAISERSLNTEAFF. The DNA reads TGTGCCATCAGTGAAAGATCCTTGAACACTGAAGCTTTCTTT.